Detailed here is one TCR beta chain. Its target is not known. UMI labels and 5' RACE were used to prepare the TRB cDNA libraries. No DNA is given; TCRdb re-called the 5' RACE reads and lists each CDR3 protein once. This sample contains 65,000 to 90,000 distinct CDR3 sequences. The CDR3 length is 14 residues. Germline CDR1 and CDR2: SGHRS and YFSETQ. The data were obtained in a study of CXCR3-negative and CXCR3-positive naive CD8 T cells. The study, taken as a whole, reports: Greater hydrophobicity was found in TRB CDR3s of CXCR3-positive naive cells than of CXCR3-negative naive cells. Naive CXCR3-negative cells resembled naive CXCR3-positive cells in TRBV-TRBJ usage; memory cells differed.

The receptor comes from a human donor in good health. Some clones in this sample may be carry-over from other donors' samples. Sequencing was performed on naive CXCR3+ CD8+ T cells from blood. Subset given: CD45RO-CCR7+CD27+CD95- naive CD8+ T cells expressing CXCR3 (TNR3+). The rearrangement uses TRBV5-1 and TRBJ2-7; TCRdb picks TRBD1, but there is no DNA to check that call. CDR3 sequence reads: CASSLTGRRYEQYF. The variable domain in full, completed from reference TRBV5-1 and TRBJ2-7, reads KAGVTQTPRYLIKTRGQQVTLSCSPISGHRSVSWYQQTPGQGLQFLFEYFSETQRNKGNFPGRFSGRQFSNSRSEMNVSTLELGDSALYLCASSLTGRRYEQYFGPGTRLTVT.